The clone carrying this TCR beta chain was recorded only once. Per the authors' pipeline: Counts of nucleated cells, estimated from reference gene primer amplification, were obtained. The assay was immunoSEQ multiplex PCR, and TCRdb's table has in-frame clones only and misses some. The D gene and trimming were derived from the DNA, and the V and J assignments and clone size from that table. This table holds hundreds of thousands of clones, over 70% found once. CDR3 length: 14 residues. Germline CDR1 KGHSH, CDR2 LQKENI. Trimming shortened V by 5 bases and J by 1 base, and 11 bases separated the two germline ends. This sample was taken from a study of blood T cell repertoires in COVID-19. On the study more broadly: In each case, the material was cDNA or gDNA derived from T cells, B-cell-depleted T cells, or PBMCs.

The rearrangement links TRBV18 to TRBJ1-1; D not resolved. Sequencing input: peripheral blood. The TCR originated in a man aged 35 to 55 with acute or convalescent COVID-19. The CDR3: CASSFGSWNTEAFF. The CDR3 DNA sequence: TGTGCCAGCTCATTCGGTAGTTGGAACACTGAAGCTTTCTTT. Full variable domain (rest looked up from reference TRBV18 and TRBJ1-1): NAGVMQNPRHLVRRRGQEARLRCSPMKGHSHVYWYRQLPEEGLKFMVYLQKENIIDESGMPKERFSAEFPKEGPSILRIQQVVRGDSAAYFCASSFGSWNTEAFFGQGTRLTVV.